Listed below are T cell receptor beta chains from one sample, sequenced in a study of cytomegalovirus exposure and HLA in healthy donors. The repertoire was sequenced with immunoSEQ multiplex PCR; TCRdb's copy has only in-frame clones and lacks some. The sample carries about 120,000 clones, roughly 8.6% recorded once. The sample taken for sequencing was PBMCs. The receptors come from a woman in her forties in good health and CMV-seropositive. Both conserved end residues are part of each CDR3. D genes are given only for firm matches. Expanded clones get a size class; other rows say once, few or many, or leave the size out.

D: TRBD1
V: TRBV5-1
J: TRBJ2-1
size: -
DNA: TGCGCCAGCAGCTTGGAACAGGGGGACTACAATGAGCAGTTCTTC
CDR3: CASSLEQGDYNEQFF

D: -
V: TRBV7-2
J: TRBJ1-4
size: few
DNA: TGTGCCAGCAGCCCACGGGTAACTAGTTATGAAAAACTGTTTTTT
CDR3: CASSPRVTSYEKLFF

D: -
V: TRBV4-1
J: TRBJ2-1
size: few
DNA: TGCGCCAGCAGCCAACTTCGAGGGCAAAGCTTATCCAATGAGCAGTTCTTC
CDR3: CASSQLRGQSLSNEQFF

D: -
V: TRBV7-2
J: TRBJ1-2
size: few
DNA: TGTGCCAGCAGCCCCATGAGCCGTTATGGCTACACCTTC
CDR3: CASSPMSRYGYTF

D: -
V: TRBV27
J: TRBJ1-1
size: -
DNA: TGTGCCAGCAGTTTTACAGGTCTGAACACTGAAGCTTTCTTT
CDR3: CASSFTGLNTEAFF

D: -
V: TRBV28
J: TRBJ1-1
size: -
DNA: TGTGCCAGCTACCTTCAGGGAAGGAGCACTGAAGCTTTCTTT
CDR3: CASYLQGRSTEAFF

D: -
V: TRBV5-8
J: TRBJ2-7
size: -
DNA: TGTGCCAGCAGCTTGAACAGGGCTGGGGAGCAGTACTTC
CDR3: CASSLNRAGEQYF

D: -
V: TRBV5-4
J: TRBJ2-2
size: -
DNA: TGTGCCAGCAGCTTGGATCCTAGGCCGGGCACCGGGGAGCTGTTTTTT
CDR3: CASSLDPRPGTGELFF

D: -
V: TRBV28
J: TRBJ2-3
size: -
DNA: TGTGCCAGCAGTTTGGGACAACAGACGCAGTATTTT
CDR3: CASSLGQQTQYF

D: TRBD1
V: TRBV7-6
J: TRBJ2-2
size: -
DNA: TGTGCCAGCAGCCCCTCCCCCGGACAGGGGAACACCGGGGAGCTGTTTTTT
CDR3: CASSPSPGQGNTGELFF

D: -
V: TRBV7-8
J: TRBJ1-1
size: few
DNA: TGTGCCAGCAGCCGAAGGGACATCCAGAACACTGAAGCTTTCTTT
CDR3: CASSRRDIQNTEAFF

D: -
V: TRBV10-3
J: TRBJ1-2
size: few
DNA: TGTGCCATCAGTGGTATGAGGGCTAACTATGGCTACACCTTC
CDR3: CAISGMRANYGYTF

D: TRBD1
V: TRBV7-7
J: TRBJ2-5
size: -
DNA: TGTGCCAGCAGCTTAGACAGGGGGCAAGAGACCCAGTACTTC
CDR3: CASSLDRGQETQYF

D: -
V: TRBV2
J: TRBJ1-1
size: -
DNA: TGTGCCAGCAGTCTACAGGGAAACACTGAAGCTTTCTTT
CDR3: CASSLQGNTEAFF

D: -
V: TRBV5-1
J: TRBJ1-2
size: few
DNA: TGCGCCAGCAGCTCGGGGACGTGGGGGGATGGCTACACCTTC
CDR3: CASSSGTWGDGYTF

D: -
V: TRBV27
J: TRBJ2-1
size: few
DNA: TGTGCCAGCAGTTTGGAGGGGACTTCCTACAATGAGCAGTTCTTC
CDR3: CASSLEGTSYNEQFF

D: TRBD1
V: TRBV11-2
J: TRBJ1-1
size: few
DNA: TGTGCCAGCAGCTTAGGACAGGGGGGGAAGCGCACTGAAGCTTTCTTT
CDR3: CASSLGQGGKRTEAFF

D: -
V: TRBV5-1
J: TRBJ1-1
size: few
DNA: TGCGCCAGCACTTGGGGGGCTGAAGCTTTCTTT
CDR3: CASTWGAEAFF

D: -
V: TRBV7-6
J: TRBJ1-1
size: few
DNA: TGTGCCAGCAGCCCCAGCCTGGGGCAGACTAACACTGAAGCTTTCTTT
CDR3: CASSPSLGQTNTEAFF

D: -
V: TRBV4-1
J: TRBJ1-3
size: -
DNA: TGCGCCAGCAGCCAACCTCACAGGGATCGTGGCAACACCATATATTTT
CDR3: CASSQPHRDRGNTIYF

D: TRBD1
V: TRBV5-6
J: TRBJ1-2
size: few
DNA: TGTGCCAGCAGCCGAGGACAGGAGATACACTATGGCTACACCTTC
CDR3: CASSRGQEIHYGYTF

D: TRBD2
V: TRBV28
J: TRBJ2-1
size: -
DNA: TGTGCCAGCAGTTTAGCCCAGCGGGGGGTTGAGCAGTTCTTC
CDR3: CASSLAQRGVEQFF

D: TRBD2
V: TRBV5-4
J: TRBJ2-5
size: -
DNA: TGTGCCAGCAGCTTGTTCAGGGAGGGAGAGACCCAGTACTTC
CDR3: CASSLFREGETQYF

D: -
V: TRBV4-2
J: TRBJ2-3
size: few
DNA: TGTGCCAGCAGCCAAGGTGCAGGCAGCACAGATACGCAGTATTTT
CDR3: CASSQGAGSTDTQYF

D: -
V: TRBV28
J: TRBJ2-4
size: few
DNA: TGTGCCAGCAGTTTATCACCCCCGAACGGGAACATTCAGTACTTC
CDR3: CASSLSPPNGNIQYF

D: TRBD1
V: TRBV30
J: TRBJ1-1
size: few
DNA: TGTGCCTGGAGCCGGACAGGGGGCACTGAAGCTTTCTTT
CDR3: CAWSRTGGTEAFF

D: -
V: TRBV5-1
J: TRBJ2-7
size: few
DNA: TGCGCCAGCAGCTTGGTGACTCTCTCCTACGAGCAGTACTTC
CDR3: CASSLVTLSYEQYF

D: TRBD1
V: TRBV5-8
J: TRBJ2-1
size: few
DNA: TGTGCCAGCAGCTTGGCGACAGGGTCTATCTCCTACGAGCAGTTCTTC
CDR3: CASSLATGSISYEQFF

D: -
V: TRBV9
J: TRBJ2-7
size: -
DNA: TGTGCCAGCAGCGTGACAGCGCTAACCTACGAGCAGTACTTC
CDR3: CASSVTALTYEQYF

D: -
V: TRBV4-1
J: TRBJ1-4
size: -
DNA: TGCGCCAGCAGCCAAGCGGCCGGGACAAGCAATGAAAAACTGTTTTTT
CDR3: CASSQAAGTSNEKLFF

D: -
V: TRBV19
J: TRBJ2-2
size: few
DNA: TGTGCCAGTAGTATCCAAAACACCGGGGAGCTGTTTTTT
CDR3: CASSIQNTGELFF

D: -
V: TRBV6-1
J: TRBJ1-4
size: few
DNA: TGTGCCAGCAGTGATTACAGGGCGTCCCCAGGGACTAATGAAAAACTGTTTTTT
CDR3: CASSDYRASPGTNEKLFF

D: -
V: TRBV6-5
J: TRBJ1-1
size: few
DNA: TGTGCCAGCAGTTACACCAGGGGGAACACTGAAGCTTTCTTT
CDR3: CASSYTRGNTEAFF

D: TRBD1
V: TRBV29-1
J: TRBJ1-4
size: -
DNA: TGCAGCGTTGAAGCCGGGACAGGGTATGAAAAACTGTTTTTT
CDR3: CSVEAGTGYEKLFF

D: -
V: TRBV9
J: TRBJ1-5
size: -
DNA: TGTGCCAGCAGCGTAGCAGGGGCGGGCAATCAGCCCCAGCATTTT
CDR3: CASSVAGAGNQPQHF

D: TRBD2
V: TRBV6-5
J: TRBJ2-1
size: few
DNA: TGTGCCAGCAGTTACTCCGGCGGGGGCAATGAGCAGTTCTTC
CDR3: CASSYSGGGNEQFF

D: TRBD2
V: TRBV7-2
J: TRBJ2-3
size: -
DNA: TGTGCCAGCAGCTTATCGGGGGGGAGCACAGATACGCAGTATTTT
CDR3: CASSLSGGSTDTQYF

D: -
V: TRBV10-3
J: TRBJ1-5
size: -
DNA: TGTGCCATCAGTTCCCCGGGGAAGTCCCAGCATTTT
CDR3: CAISSPGKSQHF

D: -
V: TRBV7-3
J: TRBJ1-1
size: many
DNA: TGTGCCAGCAGCTCTAACAGGAACACTGAAGCTTTCTTT
CDR3: CASSSNRNTEAFF

D: TRBD1
V: TRBV2
J: TRBJ1-2
size: -
DNA: TGTGCCAGCAGTGGACAGGGGGGGAATGGCTACACCTTC
CDR3: CASSGQGGNGYTF

D: -
V: TRBV7-8
J: TRBJ1-6
size: -
DNA: TGTGCCAGCAGCTTAGGGACAGCCCGGCGAAGCTCCTATAATTCACCCCTCCACTTT
CDR3: CASSLGTARRSSYNSPLHF

D: TRBD1
V: TRBV5-1
J: TRBJ2-7
size: few
DNA: TGCGCCAGCAGCTTGGGAGGGACAGGGTTTCGCGAGCAGTACTTC
CDR3: CASSLGGTGFREQYF

D: -
V: TRBV4-1
J: TRBJ2-7
size: -
DNA: TGCGCCAGCAGTCCCGTGACAGGATCCTCCTACGAGCAGTACTTC
CDR3: CASSPVTGSSYEQYF

D: -
V: TRBV30
J: TRBJ2-1
size: -
DNA: TGTGCCTGGACCGTAACGGGGGGCGTGGGCAATGAGCAGTTCTTC
CDR3: CAWTVTGGVGNEQFF

D: -
V: TRBV7-9
J: TRBJ2-1
size: few
DNA: TGTGCCAGCACCCCCGCGACTGCTAGCTCCTACAATGAGCAGTTCTTC
CDR3: CASTPATASSYNEQFF

D: -
V: TRBV7-6
J: TRBJ1-5
size: -
DNA: TGTGCCAGCAGCCGCGAAGACAATCAGCCCCAGCATTTT
CDR3: CASSREDNQPQHF

D: -
V: TRBV30
J: TRBJ1-6
size: few
DNA: TGTGCCTTTTCGGGGAGGATATACGGTTCACCCCTCCACTTT
CDR3: CAFSGRIYGSPLHF

D: -
V: TRBV5-1
J: TRBJ1-4
size: few
DNA: TGCGCCAGCAGCCCGGACTCGACGATTAATGAAAAACTGTTTTTT
CDR3: CASSPDSTINEKLFF

D: TRBD2
V: TRBV28
J: TRBJ2-7
size: few
DNA: TGTGCCAGCACCCCCCCACTAGCGGGGGGGCAGTACGAGCAGTACTTC
CDR3: CASTPPLAGGQYEQYF

D: -
V: TRBV7-9
J: TRBJ1-4
size: -
DNA: TGTGCCAGCAGGCGGACGTTGGGGGGTGAAAAACTGTTTTTT
CDR3: CASRRTLGGEKLFF

D: -
V: TRBV7-9
J: TRBJ2-4
size: few
DNA: TGTGCCAGCAGCTTAGACATTCTTCAAAACATTCAGTACTTC
CDR3: CASSLDILQNIQYF

D: -
V: TRBV11-2
J: TRBJ2-5
size: few
DNA: TGTGCCAGCAGCTTAGGAGTTCTAGTAAAGACCCAGTACTTC
CDR3: CASSLGVLVKTQYF

D: -
V: TRBV19
J: TRBJ2-7
size: few
DNA: TGTGCCAGTAGCCTGGACAGTATCTACGAGCAGTACTTC
CDR3: CASSLDSIYEQYF

D: TRBD1
V: TRBV30
J: TRBJ1-1
size: -
DNA: TGTGCCTGGAGTCTTGGACAGGGGAACACTGAAGCTTTCTTT
CDR3: CAWSLGQGNTEAFF

D: -
V: TRBV19
J: TRBJ1-2
size: few
DNA: TGTGCCAGTAAGGCGGGGAATATAGGCTACACCTTC
CDR3: CASKAGNIGYTF

D: TRBD1
V: TRBV5-1
J: TRBJ1-2
size: -
DNA: TGCGCCAGCAGCTTTTTGACAGGGGGTTTGGAGGGCTACACCTTC
CDR3: CASSFLTGGLEGYTF

D: TRBD1
V: TRBV29-1
J: TRBJ2-7
size: few
DNA: TGCAGCGTTGTGGGACAGGCACGATACGAGCAGTACTTC
CDR3: CSVVGQARYEQYF

D: TRBD2
V: TRBV30
J: TRBJ2-5
size: -
DNA: TGTGCCTGGAGTCAGACTAGCGGCAAACGGGAGACCCAGTACTTC
CDR3: CAWSQTSGKRETQYF

D: TRBD2
V: TRBV2
J: TRBJ2-1
size: -
DNA: TGTGCCAGTGTGGGGACTAGCGGGGGGGTTGAGCAGTTCTTC
CDR3: CASVGTSGGVEQFF

D: TRBD2
V: TRBV9
J: TRBJ2-3
size: few
DNA: TGTGCCAGCAGCCCAGGGGCGGGGGGGAGGACAGATACGCAGTATTTT
CDR3: CASSPGAGGRTDTQYF